A selection of T cell receptor beta chains follows, all from one sample in a study of cytotoxic CD8 clonotypes in ibrutinib-treated CLL. Measured with immunoSEQ multiplex PCR; TCRdb has only the in-frame clones, and not every one. The sample has over 65,000 clones; about 63% are singletons. The material sequenced was PBMCs, taken after 12 months of ibrutinib treatment. The receptors derive from a human donor with chronic lymphocytic leukemia. The CDR3 runs from the conserved cysteine through the conserved F or W. Each record gives: V gene, D gene, clone size, J gene, CDR3 DNA, CDR3 protein. The D gene is left open where the match is weak. Clone sizes are given selectively: once, few, many, or a class where the clone is expanded.

>TRBV25-1|TRBD2|-|TRBJ2-5
TGTGCCAGCAGTGAAGGGTTGGTAGCGGGGGGCGGGGAGACCCAGTACTTC
CASSEGLVAGGGETQYF
>TRBV7-2|-|-|TRBJ2-3
TGTGCCAGCAGCCCAACTCTAGCGAGCACAGATACGCAGTATTTT
CASSPTLASTDTQYF
>TRBV19|TRBD2|-|TRBJ2-3
TGTGCCAGTAGTCTAGCGGGGGGCCTTTTCACAGATACGCAGTATTTT
CASSLAGGLFTDTQYF
>TRBV2|-|few|TRBJ2-7
TGTGCCAGCAGCGCGGACCTAAGTCGTTTTTTCTTC
CASSADLSRFFF
>TRBV6-6|-|-|TRBJ2-6
TGTGCCAGCAGTTACCGGACCCTCTCTGGGGCCAACGTCCTGACTTTC
CASSYRTLSGANVLTF
>TRBV12-5|-|-|TRBJ2-7
TGTGCTAGTGGTGCTGGGGCAGGGGGAGGCGAGCAGTACTTC
CASGAGAGGGEQYF
>TRBV5-1|-|-|TRBJ1-6
TGCGCCAGCAGCTTTCTATCAGGGGTGGATTCACCCCTCCACTTT
CASSFLSGVDSPLHF
>TRBV9|TRBD1|-|TRBJ2-7
TGTGCCAGCGGAACAGGGGGCAGGGACGAGCAGTACTTC
CASGTGGRDEQYF
>TRBV9|-|-|TRBJ1-1
TGTGCCAGCAGCGCCCTCGGGTATGGGGGCATGAACACTGAAGCTTTCTTT
CASSALGYGGMNTEAFF
>TRBV4-3|TRBD1|-|TRBJ1-4
TGCGCCAGCAGCCAAGATCCCCAGGGGGCTTCAACTAATGAAAAACTGTTTTTT
CASSQDPQGASTNEKLFF
>TRBV6-6|-|few|TRBJ2-3
TGTGCCAGCGGCCCTACGCGAGATACGCAGTATTTT
CASGPTRDTQYF
>TRBV7-9|TRBD1|-|TRBJ2-5
TGTGCCAGCAGCCCACCCGGCAGGGGGCTCCGAGAGACCCAGTACTTC
CASSPPGRGLRETQYF
>TRBV7-9|-|-|TRBJ2-3
TGTGCCAGCAGCTTAGGGCAGACGGCGGATACGCAGTATTTT
CASSLGQTADTQYF
>TRBV29-1|-|-|TRBJ2-2
TGCAGCGTTCGAACGGACAGAAGCACCGGGGAGCTGTTTTTT
CSVRTDRSTGELFF
>TRBV4-1|TRBD2|-|TRBJ2-1
TGCGCCAGCAGCCCGACCGGGGGGAGCTCCTACAATGAGCAGTTCTTC
CASSPTGGSSYNEQFF
>TRBV5-8|-|-|TRBJ2-3
TGTGCCAGCAGCTTGTTGGTCGGGGGCCCACGCACAGATACGCAGTATTTT
CASSLLVGGPRTDTQYF
>TRBV19|TRBD1|-|TRBJ2-3
TGTGCCAGTAGTATCGGACAGGCCGGCACAGATACGCAGTATTTT
CASSIGQAGTDTQYF
>TRBV5-1|-|once|TRBJ1-1
TGCGCCAGCAGCTTGGATGGGGGTAGAGACACTGAAGCTTTCTTT
CASSLDGGRDTEAFF
>TRBV27|-|-|TRBJ1-3
TGTGCCAGCAGTCCTACTTCCGGGCCCCTCTCTGGAAACACCATATATTTT
CASSPTSGPLSGNTIYF
>TRBV7-9|TRBD2|-|TRBJ2-5
TGTGCCAGCTCTCCCGGCAGCGGGGGGGCTGGAGAGACCCAGTACTTC
CASSPGSGGAGETQYF
>TRBV11-2|-|-|TRBJ1-6
TGTGCCAGCAGCCCAGCCGGGCCCCCGACGGCACCCCTCCACTTT
CASSPAGPPTAPLHF
>TRBV5-1|-|-|TRBJ1-6
TGCGCCAGCAGCTTGGCGAGGGCCTATAATTCACCCCTCCACTTT
CASSLARAYNSPLHF
>TRBV7-2|TRBD1|-|TRBJ2-7
TGTGCCAGCAGCCCAAGAGGGCCGACAGGGAGCTACGAGCAGTACTTC
CASSPRGPTGSYEQYF
>TRBV30|-|-|TRBJ1-2
TGTGCCTGGACTAACGGATCCCCCGTCAGCTACACCTTC
CAWTNGSPVSYTF
>TRBV7-2|TRBD1|few|TRBJ1-3
TGTGCCAGCAGCCCGGGACAGGGAGGAAACACCATATATTTT
CASSPGQGGNTIYF
>TRBV15|-|-|TRBJ1-3
TGTGCCACCAGCAGAGATGGGTTTGGAAACACCATATATTTT
CATSRDGFGNTIYF
>TRBV27|-|-|TRBJ2-5
TGTGCCAGCAGTTATCAGGGAAAGATGGAGACCCAGTACTTC
CASSYQGKMETQYF
>TRBV11-2|-|-|TRBJ2-5
TGTGCCAGCAGCTTTGGCCGAGAGACCCAGTACTTC
CASSFGRETQYF
>TRBV19|TRBD1|-|TRBJ2-7
TGTGCCAGTAGTATAGATCCTAGGACAGGACTCTACGAGCAGTACTTC
CASSIDPRTGLYEQYF
>TRBV19|TRBD1|-|TRBJ1-2
TGTGCTACGAGCACAGGGGTCGGCTATGGCTACACCTTC
CATSTGVGYGYTF
>TRBV6-5|-|-|TRBJ2-3
TGTGCCAGCAGTGCAGGGTTAAGCACAGATACGCAGTATTTT
CASSAGLSTDTQYF
>TRBV6-5|-|-|TRBJ1-1
TGTGCCAGCAGGTATACAGGGAGGGGGAACACTGAAGCTTTCTTT
CASRYTGRGNTEAFF
>TRBV30|TRBD1|once|TRBJ1-4
TGTGCCTGGAGTGTAGCGGGGACAGGAAGGGATGAAAAACTGTTTTTT
CAWSVAGTGRDEKLFF
>TRBV11-1|TRBD1|-|TRBJ1-2
TGTGCCAGCAGCTCTCCGGGACAGGACTATGGCTACACCTTC
CASSSPGQDYGYTF
>TRBV11-2|TRBD1|-|TRBJ1-1
TGTGCCAGCAGCTTAACCCGACAGGGCGGCACTGAAGCTTTCTTT
CASSLTRQGGTEAFF
>TRBV4-1|TRBD1|-|TRBJ2-1
TGCGCCAGCAGCGAGAGTAGACAGGGTGTGAGGAATGAGCAGTTCTTC
CASSESRQGVRNEQFF
>TRBV5-6|-|-|TRBJ2-3
TGTGCCAGCACCCAAAGGACGGGGCTTTCGGGTGATACGCAGTATTTT
CASTQRTGLSGDTQYF
>TRBV6-5|-|once|TRBJ1-2
TGTGCCAGCAGTTACGGCGGGTATGGCTACACCTTC
CASSYGGYGYTF
>TRBV5-1|TRBD2|-|TRBJ2-7
TGCGCCAGCAGCCAGACCGGGACTAGCATCCACGAGCAGTACTTC
CASSQTGTSIHEQYF
>TRBV7-9|-|-|TRBJ2-7
TGTGCCAGCAGCTTAGTTCTACGGACACATGGGACCTACGAGCAGTACTTC
CASSLVLRTHGTYEQYF